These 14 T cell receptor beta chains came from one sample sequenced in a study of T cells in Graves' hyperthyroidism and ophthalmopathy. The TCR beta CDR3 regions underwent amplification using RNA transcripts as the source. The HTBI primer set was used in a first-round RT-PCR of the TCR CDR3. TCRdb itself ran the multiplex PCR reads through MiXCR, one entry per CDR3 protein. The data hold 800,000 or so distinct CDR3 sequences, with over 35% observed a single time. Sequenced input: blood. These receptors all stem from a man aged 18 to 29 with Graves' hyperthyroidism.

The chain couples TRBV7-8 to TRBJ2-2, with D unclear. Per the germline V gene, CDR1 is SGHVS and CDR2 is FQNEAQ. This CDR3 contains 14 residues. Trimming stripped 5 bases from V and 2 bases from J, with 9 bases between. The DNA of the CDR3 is TGTGCCAGCAGCCCCTGGTCCAACACCGGGGAGCTGTTTTTT. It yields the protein CASSPWSNTGELFF.

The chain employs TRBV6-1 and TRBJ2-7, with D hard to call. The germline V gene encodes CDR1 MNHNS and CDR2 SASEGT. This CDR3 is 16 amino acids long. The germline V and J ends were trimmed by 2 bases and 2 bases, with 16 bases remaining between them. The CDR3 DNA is TGTGCCAGCAGTGAAAATCTGACGGGCAGGACCTACGAGCAGTACTTC. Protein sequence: CASSENLTGRTYEQYF.

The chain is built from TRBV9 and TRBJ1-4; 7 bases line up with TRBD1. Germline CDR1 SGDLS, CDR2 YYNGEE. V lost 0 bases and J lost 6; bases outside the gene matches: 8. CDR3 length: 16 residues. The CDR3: CASSVGLGQGDEKLFF. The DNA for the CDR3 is TGTGCCAGCAGCGTAGGTCTCGGCCAGGGGGATGAAAAACTGTTTTTT.

CDR3 DNA: TGTGCCATACACCCGGATCAGCCCCAGCATTTT. Translation gives CAIHPDQPQHF. The chain uses TRBV10-3 and TRBJ1-5; D ambiguous. Germline CDR1 and CDR2: ENHRY and SYGVKD. The length of the CDR3 is 11 residues. The ends were cut back, 9 bases at V and 5 bases at J, with 8 bases in the middle.

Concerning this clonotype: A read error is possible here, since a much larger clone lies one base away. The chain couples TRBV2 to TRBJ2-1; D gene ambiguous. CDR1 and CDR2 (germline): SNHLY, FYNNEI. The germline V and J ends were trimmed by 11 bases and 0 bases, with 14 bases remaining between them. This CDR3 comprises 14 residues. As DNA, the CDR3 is TGTGCCGGCATAAGGGCTAGCTCCTACAATGAGCAGTTCTTC. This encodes CAGIRASSYNEQFF.

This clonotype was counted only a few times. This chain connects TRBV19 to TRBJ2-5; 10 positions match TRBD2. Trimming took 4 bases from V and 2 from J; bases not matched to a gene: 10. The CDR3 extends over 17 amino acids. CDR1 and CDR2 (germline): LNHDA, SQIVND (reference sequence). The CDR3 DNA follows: TGTGCCAGTAGTAACAATCTAGGACTAGCGGCACAAGAGACCCAGTACTTC. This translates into CASSNNLGLAAQETQYF.

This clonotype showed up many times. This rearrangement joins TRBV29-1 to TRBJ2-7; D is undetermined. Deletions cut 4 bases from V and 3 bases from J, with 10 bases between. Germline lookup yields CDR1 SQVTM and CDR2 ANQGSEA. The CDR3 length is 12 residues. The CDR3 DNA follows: TGCAGCGTTGTGGCAGACGACTACGAGCAGTACTTC. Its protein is CSVVADDYEQYF.

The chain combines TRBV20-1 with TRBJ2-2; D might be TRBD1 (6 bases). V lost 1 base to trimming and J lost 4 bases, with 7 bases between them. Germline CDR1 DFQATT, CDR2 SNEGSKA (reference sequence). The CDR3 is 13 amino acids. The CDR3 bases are TGCAGTGCTAGAGGAGGGGGCACCGGGGAGCTGTTTTTT. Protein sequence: CSARGGGTGELFF.

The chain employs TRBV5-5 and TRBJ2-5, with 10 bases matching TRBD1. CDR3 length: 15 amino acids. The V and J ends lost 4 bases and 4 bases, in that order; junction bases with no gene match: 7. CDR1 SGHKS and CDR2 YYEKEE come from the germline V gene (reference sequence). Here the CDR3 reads CASSQDRTGGETQYF. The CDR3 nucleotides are TGTGCCAGCAGCCAAGATCGGACAGGGGGAGAGACCCAGTACTTC. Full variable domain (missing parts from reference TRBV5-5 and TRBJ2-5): DAGVTQSPTHLIKTRGQQVTLRCSPISGHKSVSWYQQVLGQGPQFIFQYYEKEERGRGNFPDRFSARQFPNYSSELNVNALLLGDSALYLCASSQDRTGGETQYFGPGTRLLVL.

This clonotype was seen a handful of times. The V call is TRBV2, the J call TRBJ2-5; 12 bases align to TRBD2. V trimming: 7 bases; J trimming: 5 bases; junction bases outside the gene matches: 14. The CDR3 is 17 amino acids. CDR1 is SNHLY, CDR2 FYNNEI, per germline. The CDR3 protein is CASKIHSLAGGLETQYF. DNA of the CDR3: TGTGCCAGCAAGATTCATTCTCTAGCGGGAGGGCTTGAGACCCAGTACTTC.

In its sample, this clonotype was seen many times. The CDR3 nucleotides read TGTGCCAGCAGCACGACACAGGGGTTTAATGAAAAACTGTTTTTT. This codes for CASSTTQGFNEKLFF. The chain links TRBV7-9 to TRBJ1-4; 7 nucleotides agree with TRBD1. The junction had 7 bases not matched to a gene; V was cut back by 5 bases and J by 4 bases. The CDR3 runs 15 residues. Per germline, CDR1 SEHNR and CDR2 FQNEAQ (reference sequence).

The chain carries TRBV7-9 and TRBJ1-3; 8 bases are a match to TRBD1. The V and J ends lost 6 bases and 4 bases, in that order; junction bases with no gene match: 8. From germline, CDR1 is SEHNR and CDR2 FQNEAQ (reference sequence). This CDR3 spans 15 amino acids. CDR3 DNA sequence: TGTGCCAGCAGGCCGCAGGGGGCGAGGGGAAACACCATATATTTT. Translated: CASRPQGARGNTIYF.

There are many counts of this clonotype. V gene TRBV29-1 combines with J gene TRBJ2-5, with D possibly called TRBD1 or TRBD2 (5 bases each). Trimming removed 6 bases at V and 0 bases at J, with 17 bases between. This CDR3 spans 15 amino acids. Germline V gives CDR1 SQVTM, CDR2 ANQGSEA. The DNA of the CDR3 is TGCAGCGTAGCCGGGACGGCGTCCCACCAAGAGACCCAGTACTTC. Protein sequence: CSVAGTASHQETQYF.

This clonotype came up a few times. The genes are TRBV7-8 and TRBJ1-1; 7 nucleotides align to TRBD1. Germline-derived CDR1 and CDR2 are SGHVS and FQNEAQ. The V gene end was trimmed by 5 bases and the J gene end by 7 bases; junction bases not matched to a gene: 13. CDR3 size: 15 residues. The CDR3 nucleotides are TGTGCCAGCAGCCGACCCCGACAGGGAACCTATGAAGCTTTCTTT. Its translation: CASSRPRQGTYEAFF.